Below are 27 T cell receptor beta chains sequenced from a single sample in a study of spatial heterogeneity in lung cancer. Notes on the study in general: Expanded intratumoral alpha and beta TCR counts tracked tumor mutation counts.

A single record per CDR3 protein comes from TCRdb applying MiXCR to the 5' RACE reads. The sample holds approximately 94,000 distinct CDR3 sequences; about 4.6% are singletons and the top ten take 21%. Noted time point: sample taken at primary tumor resection. The antigens for these receptors are not known. Sequencing was performed on lung tumor tissue, taken at surgery. The receptors were sampled from a male donor with early-stage non-small cell lung cancer.

This clonotype was detected many times. This chain joins TRBV5-1 and TRBJ2-1; 9 bases fit TRBD2. V lost 2 bases, J lost 9 bases, and 9 bases stayed unmatched. This CDR3 contains 15 residues. CDR1 and CDR2 (germline): SGHRS, YFSETQ. Written as DNA, the CDR3 is TGCGCCAGCAGCTTAAGAGCGGGAGGTCCGGGTGAGCAGTTCTTC. Amino acids: CASSLRAGGPGEQFF.

There are many counts of this clonotype. This chain connects TRBV6-6 to TRBJ2-1; TRBD2 aligns across 9 bases. CDR1 MNHNY and CDR2 SVGAGI come from the germline V gene (reference sequence). The V and J ends lost 2 bases and 10 bases, in that order; junction bases with no gene match: 0. CDR3 length: 12 residues. CDR3 residues: CASSYAGGEQFF. The CDR3 DNA follows: TGTGCCAGCAGTTACGCGGGAGGGGAGCAGTTCTTC.

Ten or more counts support this clonotype. The chain combines TRBV4-1 with TRBJ1-1; D gene uncertain. Germline V gene lookup returns CDR1 MGHRA and CDR2 YSYEKL. Between the trimmed V and J ends, which lost 4 bases and 2 bases, there was a span of 11 bases. The CDR3 extends over 14 amino acids. CDR3 residues: CASSPEFQNTEAFF. CDR3 in DNA: TGCGCCAGCAGCCCTGAGTTTCAAAACACTGAAGCTTTCTTT.

This clonotype was recorded at least ten times. The chain links TRBV5-4 to TRBJ2-7, with 8 nucleotides matching TRBD2. Germline V lookup: CDR1 SGHNT, CDR2 YYREEE (reference sequence). Trimming removed 6 bases from V and 3 bases from J; junction bases left unmatched: 14. CDR3 size: 16 residues. DNA of the CDR3: TGTGCCAGCACTGACCGGGGGGGCCCCGGTAACTACGAGCAGTACTTC. This gives the protein CASTDRGGPGNYEQYF.

This clonotype was counted at least ten times. V gene TRBV20-1 combines with J gene TRBJ2-6; 10 bases line up with TRBD1. After removal of 6 bases from V and 0 bases from J, the junction contained 17 bases not matched to a gene. CDR1 is DFQATT, CDR2 SNEGSKA, per germline (reference sequence). This CDR3 comprises 20 residues. The CDR3: CSATTRTGGNYYSGANVLTF. CDR3 nucleotides: TGCAGTGCCACCACCCGGACAGGGGGGAATTATTACTCTGGGGCCAACGTCCTGACTTTC.

This clonotype was found many times. This chain's CDR3 is CAISDRDRGVTEAFF. The DNA of the CDR3 is TGTGCCATCAGTGACAGGGACAGGGGTGTCACTGAAGCTTTCTTT. The gene calls are TRBV10-3 and TRBJ1-1, with 10 bases matching TRBD1. The CDR3 totals 15 residues. The germline V gene has CDR1 ENHRY and CDR2 SYGVKD. With V trimmed by 3 bases and J by 4 bases, 5 bases remained unmatched.

This clonotype was seen ten or more times. This chain uses TRBV11-3 with TRBJ2-1, with D possibly matching TRBD2 (6 bases). The CDR3 length is 15 residues. V lost 2 bases and J lost 0, with 8 bases in between. Germline V CDR1 and CDR2: SGHNT, YENEEA. CDR3 bases: TGTGCCAGCAGCTTAAGTAGCGGCTCCTACAATGAGCAGTTCTTC. Translating gives CASSLSSGSYNEQFF.

This clonotype was recorded at least ten times. The J gene is TRBJ2-5, the V gene TRBV12-3 or TRBV12-4, with 9 positions matching TRBD2. After removal of 3 bases from V and 5 bases from J, the junction contained 7 bases not matched to a gene. This CDR3 comprises 15 residues. Here the CDR3 reads CASSFRREGRETQYF. CDR3 nucleotide sequence: TGTGCCAGCAGTTTCCGGCGGGAGGGCCGGGAGACCCAGTACTTC.

This clonotype has a count of ten or more. The chain joins TRBV21-1 to TRBJ1-2; the table's TRBD1 call for D was not verified on the DNA. TRBV21-1 is marked as a pseudogene. The CDR3 contains 16 residues. The CDR3 nucleotides are TGTGCCAGCGATAGTCGGACAGGCAGAGAAAACTATGGCTACACCTTC. Its protein is CASDSRTGRENYGYTF.

Ten or more counts support this clonotype. The chain is built from TRBV10-3 and TRBJ1-2; D may be TRBD1 (5 bases). CDR3 size: 12 residues. The V gene's germline CDR1 is ENHRY and CDR2 SYGVKD. Trimming took 8 bases from V and 7 from J, leaving 14 bases between them. The CDR3 DNA is TGTGCCATCGAGGGGACGGCAAGTGGCTACACCTTC. Its protein product is CAIEGTASGYTF.

This clonotype was counted only a few times. The J gene is TRBJ2-3, the V gene TRBV15, with D maybe TRBD2 (5 bases). The germline CDR1 and CDR2 sequences are LNHNV and YYDKDF (reference sequence). The CDR3 has 17 amino acids. The V end lost 1 base, the J end lost 6 bases, and 20 bases lay between the germline ends. The CDR3 reads CATSRGERVTRRDTQYF. CDR3 in DNA: TGTGCCACCAGCAGAGGGGAGAGGGTGACCCGCAGGGATACGCAGTATTTT.

This clonotype was counted at least ten times. This rearrangement joins TRBV5-1 to TRBJ1-1; tentatively, D is TRBD1 (6 bases). Trimming pared 0 bases from V and 4 bases from J, leaving 16 bases between. CDR1 is SGHRS and CDR2 is YFSETQ in the germline V gene. This CDR3 region has 16 residues. The CDR3 loop reads CASSLDTGFAGTEAFF. The CDR3 DNA reads TGCGCCAGCAGCTTGGATACAGGGTTTGCAGGCACTGAAGCTTTCTTT. Complete variable domain (other parts from reference TRBV5-1 and TRBJ1-1): KAGVTQTPRYLIKTRGQQVTLSCSPISGHRSVSWYQQTPGQGLQFLFEYFSETQRNKGNFPGRFSGRQFSNSRSEMNVSTLELGDSALYLCASSLDTGFAGTEAFFGQGTRLTVV.

This clonotype has at least ten counts. The J gene is TRBJ2-2, the V gene TRBV4-2; maybe TRBD2 (7 bases). CDR1 LGHNA and CDR2 YNFKEQ come from the germline V gene. Deletions cut 1 base from V and 3 bases from J, with 12 bases between. The CDR3 consists of 16 residues. This CDR3 reads CASSQGRGPDTGELFF. Here the CDR3 DNA reads TGTGCCAGCAGCCAAGGGCGGGGGCCGGACACCGGGGAGCTGTTTTTT.

This clonotype was recorded at least ten times. The chain couples TRBV12-3 or TRBV12-4 to TRBJ2-3; TRBD1 matches at 8 bases. Losses at the gene ends were 6 bases for V and 1 base for J; bases not matched to a gene: 3. The CDR3 has 14 amino acids. This chain's CDR3 is CASRDRVGTDTQYF. CDR3 nucleotides: TGTGCCAGCAGGGACAGGGTCGGCACAGATACGCAGTATTTT.

This clonotype was counted ten times or more. This chain joins TRBV28 and TRBJ2-5; 13 bases agree with TRBD2. The germline gives CDR1 MDHEN, CDR2 SYDVKM. V was pared by 3 bases and J by 6 bases, with 4 bases of the junction left unmatched. The CDR3 is 15 residues long. The CDR3 region is CASSLGLAGPQTQYF. DNA for the CDR3: TGTGCCAGCAGTTTGGGACTAGCGGGGCCGCAGACCCAGTACTTC.

This clonotype was seen many times. The chain uses TRBV21-1 and TRBJ2-7. TRBV21-1 is an annotated pseudogene. The CDR3 totals 12 residues. For the CDR3, the DNA is TGTGCCAGCAGCAAACCCGAAACGGGGCAGTACTTC. It encodes CASSKPETGQYF.

This clonotype was observed at least ten times. The chain carries TRBV10-3 and TRBJ2-7; D remains unclear. The CDR3 spans 13 residues. Trimming cost V 2 bases and J 4 bases, with 9 bases left between them. Germline lookup yields CDR1 ENHRY and CDR2 SYGVKD. Here the CDR3 DNA reads TGTGCCATCAGTGAGGGGAAGGAATACGAGCAGTACTTC. This encodes CAISEGKEYEQYF.

Ten or more counts support this clonotype. The rearrangement joins TRBV29-1 to TRBJ2-1; 12 bases match TRBD2. Germline assignment: CDR1 SQVTM and CDR2 ANQGSEA. The V gene end was trimmed by 6 bases and the J gene end by 8 bases; junction bases not matched to a gene: 17. The CDR3 sequence is 17 residues long. CDR3 bases: TGCAGCGTACCTCCCGGTAAGACTAGCGGGAGTATGGATGAGCAGTTCTTC. Translation: CSVPPGKTSGSMDEQFF.

About this clonotype itself: A much more abundant neighbour one base away suggests this may be a read error. V and J are TRBV6-5 and TRBJ1-1; D gene unclear. The CDR3 runs to 14 residues. CDR1 is MNHEY, CDR2 SVGAGI, per germline. The CDR3 loop is CVSRASSANTEAFF. The CDR3 coding sequence is TGTGTCAGCAGAGCTTCCAGTGCGAACACTGAAGCTTTCTTT.

In its sample, this clonotype was seen many times. The V call is TRBV7-2, the J call TRBJ2-1; no definite D call. Trimming shortened V by 6 bases and J by 9 bases, and 12 bases separated the two germline ends. The CDR3 consists of 12 residues. CDR1 and CDR2 from the germline V gene are SGHTA and FQGNSA. CDR3 DNA sequence: TGTGCCAGCAGACCCGACCCCGCTGAGCAGTTCTTC. Its translation is CASRPDPAEQFF.

This clonotype was observed at least ten times. J is TRBJ2-4 and V is TRBV5-1; 7 nucleotides agree with TRBD1. The length of the CDR3 is 15 residues. Losses at the gene ends were 2 bases for V and 1 base for J; bases not matched to a gene: 3. Germline V gene data show CDR1 as SGHRS and CDR2 as YFSETQ. The CDR3 nucleotides are TGCGCCAGCAGCTTAAACAGGGGTGCCAAAAACATTCAGTACTTC. Protein: CASSLNRGAKNIQYF.

Many counts were recorded for this clonotype. The V gene is TRBV4-2, the J gene TRBJ1-2; D is uncertain. CDR1 is LGHNA and CDR2 is YNFKEQ in the germline V gene. This CDR3 is 16 amino acids long. V lost 0 bases to trimming and J lost 1 base, with 12 bases between them. CDR3 nucleotide sequence: TGTGCCAGCAGCCAAGATCTCACCGGCGGTAACTATGGCTACACCTTC. This translates into CASSQDLTGGNYGYTF.

This clonotype has a count of ten or more. The chain uses TRBV28 and TRBJ2-5; TRBD2 might be the D (6 bases). This CDR3 is 16 amino acids long. The germline V and J ends were trimmed by 6 bases and 1 base, with 18 bases remaining between them. CDR1 MDHEN and CDR2 SYDVKM come from the germline V gene. The CDR3 sequence: CASSKLALFLQETQYF. CDR3 coding DNA: TGTGCCAGCAGCAAACTAGCTCTATTCCTCCAAGAGACCCAGTACTTC.

Ten or more counts support this clonotype. This chain connects TRBV28 to TRBJ1-2; tentative D call: TRBD1 (6 bases). V lost 6 bases and J 5 bases, leaving 19 bases between the germline ends. The CDR3 consists of 15 residues. CDR1 MDHEN and CDR2 SYDVKM come from the germline V gene. The DNA for the CDR3 is TGTGCCAGCAGCGTATTGGGGGGCGCAATTTATGGCTACACCTTC. Protein sequence: CASSVLGGAIYGYTF.

In this sample, this clonotype turned up many times. This chain uses TRBV30 with TRBJ1-4; D is perhaps TRBD1 (6 bases). This CDR3 is 15 amino acids long. The V gene lost 2 bases and the J gene lost 5 bases, with 15 bases spanning the gap. Germline CDR1 is GTSNPN and CDR2 is SVGIG (reference sequence). In DNA, the CDR3 is TGTGCCTGGAGTCCGAGGGGGACCGTAAATGAAAAACTGTTTTTT. Its translation is CAWSPRGTVNEKLFF.

This clonotype was picked up many times. The chain combines TRBV3-1 with TRBJ2-1; D gene uncertain. Trimming shortened V by 5 bases and J by 4 bases, and 12 bases separated the two germline ends. The CDR3 covers 14 residues. Germline CDR1 LGHDT, CDR2 YNNKEL (reference sequence). In nucleotides, the CDR3 is TGTGCCAGCAGCAAACCGGACGGGTACAATGAGCAGTTCTTC. Its protein is CASSKPDGYNEQFF.

This clonotype was counted ten times or more. V is TRBV19 and J is TRBJ2-2, with D possibly matching TRBD1 (6 bases). The germline gives CDR1 LNHDA, CDR2 SQIVND (reference sequence). The CDR3 spans 17 residues. The germline V and J ends were trimmed by 4 bases and 4 bases, with 19 bases remaining between them. Here the CDR3 DNA reads TGTGCCAGTAGTAGATCCTGGAAAGGGGGTAGCACCGGGGAGCTGTTTTTT. This gives the protein CASSRSWKGGSTGELFF. The variable domain in full, completed from reference TRBV19 and TRBJ2-2, reads DGGITQSPKYLFRKEGQNVTLSCEQNLNHDAMYWYRQDPGQGLRLIYYSQIVNDFQKGDIAEGYSVSREKKESFPLTVTSAQKNPTAFYLCASSRSWKGGSTGELFFGEGSRLTVL.